This TCR beta chain was observed in a study of regulatory T cells in long-lasting Graves disease. Regarding time point: newly diagnosed GD, antithyroid drugs for less than 3 months. There was RNA extracted from PBMCs, and the TCR library was made from it. The authors built TCR beta libraries using iRepertoire HTBI primers and Arm-PCR of CDR3 regions. MiXCR, applied by TCRdb to the multiplex PCR reads, yields one record per CDR3 protein. Of 400,000 to 550,000 distinct CDR3 sequences in the sample, about 16% were seen once. The same sample was also studied in work on T cells in Graves' hyperthyroidism and ophthalmopathy.

The source is a woman in her thirties with Graves disease. This material consisted of peripheral blood mononuclear cells (PBMCs), taken at new diagnosis, from a patient treated with antithyroid drugs.

The CDR3 region has the DNA TGTGCCAGCAGTTACACGGGCGGGATTAATGAGCAGTTCTTC. Encoded protein: CASSYTGGINEQFF. The chain uses TRBV6-2 or TRBV6-3 and TRBJ2-1; perhaps TRBD2 as D (6 bases). There are 14 residues in the CDR3. The germline V and J ends were trimmed by 2 bases and 7 bases, with 12 bases remaining between them. Germline assignment: CDR1 MNHEY and CDR2 SVGEGT.